The TCR beta chain under discussion was sequenced for a study of identical twins (TCRdb year 2016). About the full investigation: TCR alpha and beta repertoires from monozygotic twins, unrelated adults of various ages and cord blood were deep-sequenced to test whether fetal clonotypes persist. To rule out contamination, replicate twin experiments were performed at different times with different library preparation protocols. Beyond this particular receptor, the publication reports: Compared with coincidental sharing between unrelated individuals, an excess of low generation-probability sequences was observed among out-of-frame TCR alpha sequences shared between twins. Out-of-frame TCR alpha sharing in monozygotic twins was systematically underestimated by recombination models, whereas sharing between unrelated individuals was in agreement with the recombination models. Zero-insertion analyses could be partly confounded by invariant T cells such as MAIT and iNKT, though diverse VJ usage argued against such confounding for most clonotypes. A weaker excess of twin sharing was found in beta out-of-frame sequences because the signal-to-noise ratio was lowered by fewer shared sequences. Abundant cord blood beta clonotypes carried fewer insertions; young adult naive repertoires showed a weaker similar trend, while memory repertoires showed none. Because the same donors could not be followed over many years, conclusions were based on cross-sectional statistical analysis.

The library was obtained by 5' RACE. Sequencing relied on an Illumina HiSeq 2000. Template switching added a universal primer binding site, and the final cDNA carried a unique molecular identifier that allowed TCR cDNA molecules to be counted accurately. Specific primers in the conserved constant-segment region were used to synthesize first-strand cDNA for the TCR alpha and beta chains. To control for contamination, every cDNA library was double barcoded, receiving both a SMART-Mk sample barcode and Illumina barcodes. TruSeq adapter sequences, together with Illumina sample barcodes, were added in two successive PCR steps. The Illumina HiSeq platform was used with custom primers to sequence TCR alpha and beta cDNA libraries. The study's processing was this. MiGEC processed the raw reads to extract unique molecular identifiers, while MiXCR was used to determine the CDR3 positions. Recombination models were inferred per individual with the repgenHMM and IGoR tools using an EM algorithm. Shared clonotypes were analyzed with the tcR package in R, and sharing was normalized by the product of cloneset sizes. Out-of-frame nonproductive sequences were analyzed to study raw recombination free of thymic and clonal selection effects. The raw public data were reprocessed by TCRdb itself: fastp quality trimming at Q25, MiXCR clonotype calling, in-frame beta chains only. Identical CDR3 proteins give one entry, which carries the most common genes and DNA. These V and J calls originate from TCRdb's pipeline instead of the authors' own analysis. Present in this sample are 410,000 or so distinct CDR3 sequences, 15% to 20% of which were seen just once. Roughly an eighth of the sample rests with the top ten.

This clonotype was seen at least ten times. Its target antigen remains unknown. Base-call qualities are not available, and no considerably larger clone is one nucleotide away. The CDR3 holds 16 amino acids from the cysteine to the phenylalanine. CDR3 DNA is the only sequence kept; it has 48 bases, read in frame from the first base. The V end loses 5 bases and the J end loses 5 bases, and a stretch of 22 bases separates them. Looking up the germline V gene (reference sequence) yields CDR1 LNHDA and CDR2 SQIVND. Every donor was a healthy Caucasian. The study also sequenced three unrelated non-twin adults: a male aged 18 to 30, a male aged 50 to 59 and a female aged 50 to 59. Miltenyi CD45RO+ enrichment and human naive T-cell isolation kits were used to isolate memory (CD45RO+) and naive T cells from PBMC.

The source of this sequence is a man in his fifties in good health. The chain was built from TRBV19 and TRBJ2-7, with the D gene call left open. Input material: naive T cells sorted from blood. What this sample's cell subset or site label stands for: cells isolated with a human naive T-cell isolation kit. CDR3 protein: CASSPFFVQTENEQYF. Read as DNA, the sequence is TGTGCCAGTAGTCCCTTTTTTGTACAGACGGAAAACGAGCAGTACTTC.